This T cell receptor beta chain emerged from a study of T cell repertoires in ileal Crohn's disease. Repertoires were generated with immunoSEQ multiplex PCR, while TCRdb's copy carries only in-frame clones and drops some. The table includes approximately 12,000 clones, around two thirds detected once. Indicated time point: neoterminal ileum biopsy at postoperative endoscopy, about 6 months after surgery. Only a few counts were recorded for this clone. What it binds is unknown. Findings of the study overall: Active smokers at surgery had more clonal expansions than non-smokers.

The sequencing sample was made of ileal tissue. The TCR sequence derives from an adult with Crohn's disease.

CDR3 in amino acids: CASASGKRNQPQHF. For the CDR3, the DNA is TGCGCCAGCGCTTCAGGGAAGAGGAATCAGCCCCAGCATTTT. The rearrangement joins TRBV10-1 to TRBJ1-5; tentative D call: TRBD1 (5 bases). V was trimmed by 8 bases and J by 4 bases, leaving 15 bases between them. Germline loops: CDR1 WNHNN, CDR2 SYGVQD (reference sequence). The CDR3 is 14 amino acids.